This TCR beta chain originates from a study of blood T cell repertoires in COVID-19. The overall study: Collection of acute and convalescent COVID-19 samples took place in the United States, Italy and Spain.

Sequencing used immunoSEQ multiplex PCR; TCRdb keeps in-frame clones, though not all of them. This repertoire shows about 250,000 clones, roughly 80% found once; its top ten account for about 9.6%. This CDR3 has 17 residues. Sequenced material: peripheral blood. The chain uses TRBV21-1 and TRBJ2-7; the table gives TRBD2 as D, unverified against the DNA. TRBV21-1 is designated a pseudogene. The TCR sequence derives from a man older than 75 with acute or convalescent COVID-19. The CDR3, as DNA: TGTGCCAGCAGCAAAGGGCCGAGGGGAGGCCCCGCCAACGAGCAGTACTTC. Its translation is CASSKGPRGGPANEQYF.